The source of this T cell receptor (beta chain) is a study of human T cells and chemical hapten exposure (dated by TCRdb to about 2021). At the level of the whole study: For sensitization, 2% DPC in acetone was applied to a roughly 2 cm by roughly 2 cm area of upper inner arm skin. Blood was sampled from patients pre-sensitization (week 0) and at 2, 6 and about 24 weeks after DPC sensitization. The study tracked peripheral blood TCR repertoire changes in vivo during primary and secondary sensitization to the hapten diphenylcyclopropenone (DPC) in alopecia patients. Patients additionally received weekly therapeutic DPC doses to the scalp throughout the roughly 24-week study period. Alopecia areata with under or over 50% scalp involvement, alopecia totalis and alopecia universalis were represented in the patient cohort, which was mostly female. For TCR sequencing, blood came from twenty-nine alopecia patients at anywhere from one to four time points (pre-sensitization, 2, 6 and 24 weeks). Libraries were combined into a pool for sequencing, and differences in TCR yield between samples came mainly from small differences in library volumes within the pool. Patch tests used Finn chambers with 0.01% DPC on the upper back, scored after 6 days by International Contact Dermatitis Research Group standards. Paper-wide results and their limitations: Repeated subsampling changed both the strength of the expansion versus patch-test correlation and the threshold at which that correlation became significant. DPC sensitization did not change how many TCRs were above 1 in 1000 frequency, and no evidence was found of alterations in global repertoire structure. The number of PT1 expanded TCRs positively correlated with patch test score, significant at thresholds 8, 16 and 32 but not 4. All patients had alopecia, a presumed autoimmune disease, so their immune response might differ from that of healthy individuals. Compared with pre-sensitization or healthy control sets, expanded TCRs formed significantly more large CDR3 similarity clusters, which is consistent with antigen-driven responses.

About this clonotype itself: What antigen it recognizes has not been identified. Nothing much larger sits one base from this clone, and base qualities are not available.

According to the study, the label for this sample's time point signals: pre-sensitization, week 0. The treatment or condition label for this specimen denotes: therapeutic diphenylcyclopropenone sensitization with weekly scalp DPC. At every patch-test visit, the blood draw took place before the patch test was put on. Patients were considered eligible if aged 18 to 70, diagnosed with alopecia and deemed suitable for DPC therapy, and patients were excluded if pregnant. Total RNA was isolated from unfractionated whole blood collected in Tempus Blood RNA tubes. The library was prepared using RACE. The run used a NextSeq 500. During library preparation, unique molecular identifiers were attached to individual cDNA molecules so that TCRs could be counted in a quantitative, reproducible way. Both TCR alpha and TCR beta chains were sequenced from each blood RNA sample. The paper's processing steps were these. Samples had a median of 95,638 TCRs, with a range from roughly 23,224 to 700,000. The Decombinator software suite was used to annotate V, J and CDR3 in the TCR reads. Every sample was subsampled to the same number of TCRs (28,000) for the PS versus PT1 abundance plots. TCRs were defined as expanded if absent before sensitization and observed at least eight times at the 2-week time point. The public sequencing data were trimmed at Q25 with fastp and processed into clonotypes with MiXCR by TCRdb, which kept only in-frame beta chains. Rows are combined by CDR3 protein, so each entry shows the most common genes and DNA. The V and J calls and clone size are TCRdb's, not the authors'. For this sample there are more than 250,000 distinct CDR3 sequences; 7.7% appear just once. About 1.2% of the sample rests with the top ten.

After removal of 3 bases from V and 1 base from J, the junction retains 5 bases not matched to a gene. CDR1 MGHRA and CDR2 YSYEKL were looked up in the germline V gene. The cysteine opens and the phenylalanine closes a CDR3 of 15 amino acids. Only the CDR3 part of the read is kept: 45 bases, read in frame from the first base. The TCR sequence derives from a man younger than 30 with alopecia areata. Some clones in this sample may be carry-over from other donors' samples. The rearrangement combines TRBV4-1 with TRBJ1-1; TRBD1 fits 7 bases in the junction. The sample in question was whole blood, obtained in connection with sensitization to the hapten diphenylcyclopropenone (DPC). CDR3 reads: CASSQVNRGNTEAFF. The DNA is as follows: TGCGCCAGCAGCCAGGTGAACAGGGGGAACACTGAAGCTTTCTTT.